A selection of T cell receptor beta chains follows, all from one sample in a study of vaccination and CD4 T cells after COVID-19. Antigens for these TCRs are unknown. Via MiXCR, TCRdb re-called the PCR reads, giving one row per CDR3 protein. This table has approximately 12,000 distinct CDR3 sequences, 65% appearing once. This specimen was CD4+ T cells from blood, cultured in vitro, taken before SARS-CoV-2 vaccination. These receptors all come from a human donor who had recovered from COVID-19. Both conserved end residues are part of each CDR3. D genes are given only for firm matches. Clone size, where shown, is once, few, many, or a class for clones that have expanded.

cdr3_nt: TGTGCCAGTAGTGAGGTTGGTCAGGGGGCAGATACGCAGTATTTT
cdr3_aa: CASSEVGQGADTQYF
d_call: TRBD1
clone_size: NA
v_call: TRBV19
j_call: TRBJ2-3

cdr3_nt: TGCAGTGCCCCTCCCAGGGCGGACATTCAGTACTTC
cdr3_aa: CSAPPRADIQYF
d_call: NA
clone_size: NA
v_call: TRBV20-1
j_call: TRBJ2-4

cdr3_nt: TGTGCCAGCAGTGGGGGACAAAGCAATCAGCCCCAGCATTTT
cdr3_aa: CASSGGQSNQPQHF
d_call: NA
clone_size: NA
v_call: TRBV6-1
j_call: TRBJ1-5

cdr3_nt: TGTGCCAGCAGACGGGGACAGAACTATGGCTACACCTTC
cdr3_aa: CASRRGQNYGYTF
d_call: TRBD1
clone_size: NA
v_call: TRBV6-1
j_call: TRBJ1-2

cdr3_nt: TGCAGTGCTAGAGATATGGCTCTGGACACTGAAGCTTTCTTT
cdr3_aa: CSARDMALDTEAFF
d_call: NA
clone_size: NA
v_call: TRBV20-1
j_call: TRBJ1-1

cdr3_nt: TGTGCCAGCAGGCCCAACACAGATACGCAGTATTTT
cdr3_aa: CASRPNTDTQYF
d_call: NA
clone_size: NA
v_call: TRBV11-2
j_call: TRBJ2-3

cdr3_nt: TGTGCCAGCAGCTTGGGGGATCCGCGGTACGAGCAGTACTTC
cdr3_aa: CASSLGDPRYEQYF
d_call: NA
clone_size: NA
v_call: TRBV7-2
j_call: TRBJ2-7

cdr3_nt: TGTGCCAGCAGCTTGGACCCCAGCCCTATAGAGACCCAGTACTTC
cdr3_aa: CASSLDPSPIETQYF
d_call: NA
clone_size: NA
v_call: TRBV5-4
j_call: TRBJ2-5

cdr3_nt: TGTGCCAGCAGTGATGATGGGGTTCGTGCTGAAGCTTTCTTT
cdr3_aa: CASSDDGVRAEAFF
d_call: NA
clone_size: few
v_call: TRBV2
j_call: TRBJ1-1

cdr3_nt: TGTGCCAGCAGTTGGGCAGGGAGTCAGCCCCAGCATTTT
cdr3_aa: CASSWAGSQPQHF
d_call: NA
clone_size: NA
v_call: TRBV6-5
j_call: TRBJ1-5

cdr3_nt: TGTGCCACCAGCAGAGACCTCCCGAATCAGGGTTTCGGCAATCAGCCCCAGCATTTT
cdr3_aa: CATSRDLPNQGFGNQPQHF
d_call: NA
clone_size: NA
v_call: TRBV15
j_call: TRBJ1-5

cdr3_nt: TGCAGTGTTAGCGAGGATACGCAGTATTTT
cdr3_aa: CSVSEDTQYF
d_call: NA
clone_size: NA
v_call: TRBV20-1
j_call: TRBJ2-3

cdr3_nt: TGTGCCAGCAGCCAAAACAGGGATTCTGGGGCCAACGTCCTGACTTTC
cdr3_aa: CASSQNRDSGANVLTF
d_call: NA
clone_size: NA
v_call: TRBV4-2
j_call: TRBJ2-6

cdr3_nt: TGCGCCAGCAGCCAAGCCGGGAAAGACTACGAGCAGTACTTC
cdr3_aa: CASSQAGKDYEQYF
d_call: NA
clone_size: NA
v_call: TRBV4-1
j_call: TRBJ2-7

cdr3_nt: TGTGCCACCAGCGAAGGGCGTTCTAGCACAGATACGCAGTATTTT
cdr3_aa: CATSEGRSSTDTQYF
d_call: NA
clone_size: NA
v_call: TRBV15
j_call: TRBJ2-3

cdr3_nt: TGCAGTGGGAGTAGGGGGATCAATCAGCCCCAGCATTTT
cdr3_aa: CSGSRGINQPQHF
d_call: NA
clone_size: NA
v_call: TRBV20-1
j_call: TRBJ1-5

cdr3_nt: TGTGCCAGCAGTTACGCGAGGACTAGCCCCAATCGCGAGCAGTACTTC
cdr3_aa: CASSYARTSPNREQYF
d_call: TRBD2
clone_size: NA
v_call: TRBV6-2/TRBV6-3
j_call: TRBJ2-7

cdr3_nt: TGTGCCATCAGTGGCGAGGGCGAGGCTTTCTTT
cdr3_aa: CAISGEGEAFF
d_call: NA
clone_size: NA
v_call: TRBV10-3
j_call: TRBJ1-1

cdr3_nt: TGTGCCAGTAGAGCCACCTCCTTCCAGGACTCACCCCTCCACTTT
cdr3_aa: CASRATSFQDSPLHF
d_call: NA
clone_size: NA
v_call: TRBV19
j_call: TRBJ1-6

cdr3_nt: TGCAGCGTGGCGCGGGGGAGTAAGAACGAGCAGTACTTC
cdr3_aa: CSVARGSKNEQYF
d_call: TRBD2
clone_size: NA
v_call: TRBV29-1
j_call: TRBJ2-7

cdr3_nt: TGTGCCAGCAGTTTATCCCTTCGGGGGGAGGCGACCTACGAGCAGTACTTC
cdr3_aa: CASSLSLRGEATYEQYF
d_call: TRBD2
clone_size: NA
v_call: TRBV27
j_call: TRBJ2-7

cdr3_nt: TGTGCCAGTAGTAGGGACAGGGCGTCACAAGCTTTCTTT
cdr3_aa: CASSRDRASQAFF
d_call: TRBD1
clone_size: few
v_call: TRBV19
j_call: TRBJ1-1

cdr3_nt: TGTGCCAGCAGCTTAGGGGGAGCGAACACCGGGGAGCTGTTTTTT
cdr3_aa: CASSLGGANTGELFF
d_call: NA
clone_size: NA
v_call: TRBV7-2
j_call: TRBJ2-2

cdr3_nt: TGTGCCAGCAGCTTAGCGCTGGGGCGGGGGAATAGCAATCAGCCCCAGCATTTT
cdr3_aa: CASSLALGRGNSNQPQHF
d_call: NA
clone_size: few
v_call: TRBV7-8
j_call: TRBJ1-5

cdr3_nt: TGTGCCAGCCAAGGGACGGTTAGCTATGGCTACACCTTC
cdr3_aa: CASQGTVSYGYTF
d_call: NA
clone_size: NA
v_call: TRBV12-3/TRBV12-4
j_call: TRBJ1-2

cdr3_nt: TGTGCCAGCAGCTCCAACCCTCGGGACGGCTACACCTTC
cdr3_aa: CASSSNPRDGYTF
d_call: NA
clone_size: NA
v_call: TRBV7-2
j_call: TRBJ1-2

cdr3_nt: TGTGCCAGCAGCCAAAGGGGTTTCGGTGGGGCGGGAGGCTACGAGCAGTACTTC
cdr3_aa: CASSQRGFGGAGGYEQYF
d_call: TRBD2
clone_size: NA
v_call: TRBV7-2
j_call: TRBJ2-7

cdr3_nt: TGTGCCAGCAGCCAAGATGGGGGCGGCTTGCGAACCCAGTACTTC
cdr3_aa: CASSQDGGGLRTQYF
d_call: NA
clone_size: NA
v_call: TRBV14
j_call: TRBJ2-5

cdr3_nt: TGTGCCTGGAAGCGACAGGGTTCTGATGGCTACACCTTC
cdr3_aa: CAWKRQGSDGYTF
d_call: TRBD1
clone_size: NA
v_call: TRBV30
j_call: TRBJ1-2

cdr3_nt: TGTGCCACCAGCGTACTTACAGGGGGCGAGACCCAGTACTTC
cdr3_aa: CATSVLTGGETQYF
d_call: TRBD1
clone_size: NA
v_call: TRBV15
j_call: TRBJ2-5

cdr3_nt: TGTGCCAGCAGCGCAGACAGCGCTAACTATGGCTACACCTTC
cdr3_aa: CASSADSANYGYTF
d_call: NA
clone_size: NA
v_call: TRBV9
j_call: TRBJ1-2

cdr3_nt: TGTGCCAGTAGCGGCGTCCTAGCGGACAACACAGATACGCAGTATTTT
cdr3_aa: CASSGVLADNTDTQYF
d_call: TRBD2
clone_size: NA
v_call: TRBV19
j_call: TRBJ2-3

cdr3_nt: TGTGCCAGCAGCTTTTTAGACCGCGGAAAGTTCTTC
cdr3_aa: CASSFLDRGKFF
d_call: NA
clone_size: NA
v_call: TRBV7-2
j_call: TRBJ2-1

cdr3_nt: TGTGCCAGTGGGGGACTAGCGGGTTACGGGGAGCTGTTTTTT
cdr3_aa: CASGGLAGYGELFF
d_call: TRBD2
clone_size: NA
v_call: TRBV19
j_call: TRBJ2-2

cdr3_nt: TGTGCCACCAGTGTACGGGGGAAATCTCCTAATTCACCCCTCCACTTT
cdr3_aa: CATSVRGKSPNSPLHF
d_call: NA
clone_size: NA
v_call: TRBV24-1
j_call: TRBJ1-6

cdr3_nt: TGTGCCAGCATCAATGAGGGGGAGTTGGGGTACACCTTC
cdr3_aa: CASINEGELGYTF
d_call: NA
clone_size: few
v_call: TRBV2
j_call: TRBJ1-2

cdr3_nt: TGTGCCAGCAGGCGTACTAGTTACTACGAGCAGTACTTC
cdr3_aa: CASRRTSYYEQYF
d_call: NA
clone_size: few
v_call: TRBV6-2/TRBV6-3
j_call: TRBJ2-7

cdr3_nt: TGTGCCAGCAGCTGGGCCCCCAACCCCGACACCACCGGGGAGCTGTTTTTT
cdr3_aa: CASSWAPNPDTTGELFF
d_call: NA
clone_size: NA
v_call: TRBV12-3/TRBV12-4
j_call: TRBJ2-2

cdr3_nt: TGTGCCAGCAGTTACTCGAGTCGGGGCAACACTGAAGCTTTCTTT
cdr3_aa: CASSYSSRGNTEAFF
d_call: NA
clone_size: few
v_call: TRBV6-5
j_call: TRBJ1-1

cdr3_nt: TGTGCCAGCAGTCCTACTAGCGGGAGCTACGAGCAGTACTTC
cdr3_aa: CASSPTSGSYEQYF
d_call: TRBD2
clone_size: NA
v_call: TRBV28
j_call: TRBJ2-7

cdr3_nt: TGTGCCAGCAGCTTGTACCCGGAGGGCCCCACAGATACGCAGTATTTT
cdr3_aa: CASSLYPEGPTDTQYF
d_call: NA
clone_size: NA
v_call: TRBV7-6
j_call: TRBJ2-3

cdr3_nt: TGTGCCAGCAGTAGCGGGAGCTACAATGAGCAGTTCTTC
cdr3_aa: CASSSGSYNEQFF
d_call: TRBD2
clone_size: NA
v_call: TRBV25-1
j_call: TRBJ2-1

cdr3_nt: TGTGCCAGCAGCTTGTTTGGGGGGAGCAATCAGCCCCAGCATTTT
cdr3_aa: CASSLFGGSNQPQHF
d_call: NA
clone_size: few
v_call: TRBV7-2
j_call: TRBJ1-5

cdr3_nt: TGTGCCAGCAGTTACTCGATCGAGGGGAATGGCTACACCTTC
cdr3_aa: CASSYSIEGNGYTF
d_call: NA
clone_size: NA
v_call: TRBV6-5
j_call: TRBJ1-2

cdr3_nt: TGCAGTGCTCCGGACAGGGGGACAGCTAACTATGGCTACACCTTC
cdr3_aa: CSAPDRGTANYGYTF
d_call: TRBD1
clone_size: few
v_call: TRBV20-1
j_call: TRBJ1-2

cdr3_nt: TGTGCCAGCAGCCCAGCGGTCTCTAACTATGGCTACACCTTC
cdr3_aa: CASSPAVSNYGYTF
d_call: NA
clone_size: medium-sized
v_call: TRBV6-1
j_call: TRBJ1-2

cdr3_nt: TGTGCCAGCAGCCTGAGGTGGAGCGCGGAGACCCAGTACTTC
cdr3_aa: CASSLRWSAETQYF
d_call: NA
clone_size: NA
v_call: TRBV28
j_call: TRBJ2-5

cdr3_nt: TGTGCCAGTAGTCAGCCCTCCGCCGCAGATACGCAGTATTTT
cdr3_aa: CASSQPSAADTQYF
d_call: NA
clone_size: NA
v_call: TRBV19
j_call: TRBJ2-3

cdr3_nt: TGCAGTGCCGTAACTAGCGGGATCATCGCTGAGCAGTTCTTC
cdr3_aa: CSAVTSGIIAEQFF
d_call: TRBD2
clone_size: NA
v_call: TRBV20-1
j_call: TRBJ2-1

cdr3_nt: TGCAGTGCTCCCGGACTCGAGGGGACTAGGTCGGAGACCCAGTACTTC
cdr3_aa: CSAPGLEGTRSETQYF
d_call: TRBD2
clone_size: once
v_call: TRBV20-1
j_call: TRBJ2-5

cdr3_nt: TGTGCCAGCAGCTTAGGAGGCAGGGGGCCAGAGACCCAGTACTTC
cdr3_aa: CASSLGGRGPETQYF
d_call: TRBD1
clone_size: few
v_call: TRBV7-8
j_call: TRBJ2-5

cdr3_nt: TGTGCCAGCATCCGGAGCTCTGGAAACACCATATATTTT
cdr3_aa: CASIRSSGNTIYF
d_call: NA
clone_size: NA
v_call: TRBV6-1
j_call: TRBJ1-3

cdr3_nt: TGTGCCAGCACCCAGAGTCTAGCGTCCAACAATGAGCAGTTCTTC
cdr3_aa: CASTQSLASNNEQFF
d_call: NA
clone_size: NA
v_call: TRBV2
j_call: TRBJ2-1

cdr3_nt: TGCGCCAGCAGCGGAGGGAACACAGATACGCAGTATTTT
cdr3_aa: CASSGGNTDTQYF
d_call: NA
clone_size: NA
v_call: TRBV4-1
j_call: TRBJ2-3

cdr3_nt: TGTGCCAGCAGTCCAAGGACAGGGGGCCTTGAGACCCAGTACTTC
cdr3_aa: CASSPRTGGLETQYF
d_call: TRBD1
clone_size: NA
v_call: TRBV6-1
j_call: TRBJ2-5

cdr3_nt: TGTGCCACCAGTCGGACCGGGACTAGCGGGAGAAGCCGCCCTAGGGTATACAATGAGCAGTTCTTC
cdr3_aa: CATSRTGTSGRSRPRVYNEQFF
d_call: TRBD2
clone_size: NA
v_call: TRBV24-1
j_call: TRBJ2-1

cdr3_nt: TGCAGTGCTAGAGGACAGGGAGGGCTAGCGGGAGACCTGGGCGAGCAGTACTTC
cdr3_aa: CSARGQGGLAGDLGEQYF
d_call: TRBD2
clone_size: few
v_call: TRBV20-1
j_call: TRBJ2-7

cdr3_nt: TGTGCCAGCAGCAATCATGGGCTAGCGGGAACAGATACGCAGTATTTT
cdr3_aa: CASSNHGLAGTDTQYF
d_call: NA
clone_size: NA
v_call: TRBV21-1
j_call: TRBJ2-3

cdr3_nt: TGTGCCAGCAGCGTAAGCGGCTATGGCTACACCTTC
cdr3_aa: CASSVSGYGYTF
d_call: NA
clone_size: few
v_call: TRBV9
j_call: TRBJ1-2

cdr3_nt: TGTGCCAGCACACCCAATCGGGGGCGATTCTACGAGCAGTACTTC
cdr3_aa: CASTPNRGRFYEQYF
d_call: NA
clone_size: NA
v_call: TRBV5-5
j_call: TRBJ2-7